This T cell receptor beta chain was identified during a study of Ad26.COV2.S vaccination and SARS-CoV-2 variants. Study as a whole: As a participant in COV1001, the donor was in the Ad26.COV2.S trial arm. Donor got 5x10^10 or 1x10^11 viral particles of Ad26.COV2.S.

Regarding treatment: 15 to 20 received Ad26.COV2.S at low or high dose, single or two shots; about 5 received placebo; per-sample allocation not given. Sampling happened 63 days after the first vaccine or placebo injection. An Ad26 vector expressing Wuhan-strain SARS-CoV-2 spike constituted the vaccine. Trimming shortened V by 6 bases and J by 4 bases, and 26 bases separated the two germline ends. Germline CDR1 is MDHEN and CDR2 is SYDVKM. This CDR3 spans 18 amino acids. Method: immunoSEQ multiplex PCR; TCRdb's copy keeps in-frame clones and lacks some. This sample has about 480,000 clones, with around 88% found just once.

Sample: peripheral blood, taken in a trial of Ad26.COV2.S vaccine versus placebo. The sequence derives from a person aged 18-60 years who received the Ad26.COV2.S COVID-19 vaccine or a placebo. The chain couples TRBV28 to TRBJ2-3; tentative D call: TRBD1 (5 bases). The CDR3 DNA reads as TGTGCCAGCAGGCCCTTAACTAAGGCAGGGTATCTATCAGATACGCAGTATTTT. Translating it yields CASRPLTKAGYLSDTQYF.